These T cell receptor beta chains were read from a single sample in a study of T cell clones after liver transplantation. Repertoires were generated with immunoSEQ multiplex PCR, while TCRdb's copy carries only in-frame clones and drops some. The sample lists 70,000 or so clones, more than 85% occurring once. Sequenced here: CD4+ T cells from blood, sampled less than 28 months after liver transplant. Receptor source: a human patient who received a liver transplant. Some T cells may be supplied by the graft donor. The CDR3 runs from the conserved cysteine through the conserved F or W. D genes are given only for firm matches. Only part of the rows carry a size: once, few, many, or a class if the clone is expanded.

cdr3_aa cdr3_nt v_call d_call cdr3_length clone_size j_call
CASRADRGLETQYF TGTGCCAGCAGGGCGGACAGGGGGCTAGAGACCCAGTACTTC TRBV2 TRBD1 14 . TRBJ2-5
CASSTTVTATGELFF TGTGCCAGTAGTACAACAGTTACCGCCACCGGGGAGCTGTTTTTT TRBV19 . 15 . TRBJ2-2
CASSWDPGASPLHF TGTGCCAGCAGCTGGGACCCGGGGGCTTCACCCCTCCACTTT TRBV5-6 . 14 . TRBJ1-6
CASSVVGQGLGDTQYF TGTGCCAGCAGCGTAGTGGGACAGGGGCTTGGGGATACGCAGTATTTT TRBV9 TRBD1 16 . TRBJ2-3
CASSQVALAGGPYEQYF TGCGCCAGCAGCCAAGTGGCGCTAGCGGGAGGGCCCTACGAGCAGTACTTC TRBV4-1 TRBD2 17 . TRBJ2-7
CSVDQARGYTF TGCAGCGTTGATCAGGCTCGGGGCTACACCTTC TRBV29-1 . 11 . TRBJ1-2
CAWSLDSQVISGNTIYF TGTGCCTGGAGTCTGGACAGCCAAGTAATCTCTGGAAACACCATATATTTT TRBV30 . 17 . TRBJ1-3
CASSFSGDTQYF TGTGCCAGCAGTTTCTCTGGAGATACGCAGTATTTT TRBV28 . 12 . TRBJ2-3
CASSRGVGELFF TGTGCCAGTAGTCGGGGCGTCGGGGAGCTGTTTTTT TRBV19 . 12 . TRBJ2-2
CASSGDRLNGYTF TGTGCCAGCAGCGGGGACAGGCTCAATGGCTACACCTTC TRBV9 TRBD1 13 few TRBJ1-2
CASSVVGAHWDTQYF TGTGCCAGCAGCGTAGTTGGTGCTCATTGGGATACGCAGTATTTT TRBV9 . 15 . TRBJ2-3
CASSQMVGTGELFF TGTGCCAGCAGTCAAATGGTCGGCACCGGGGAGCTGTTTTTT TRBV6-6 . 14 . TRBJ2-2
CASSFGSLAAGEQYF TGTGCCAGCAGCTTCGGATCTCTAGCGGCCGGCGAGCAGTACTTC TRBV7-2 TRBD2 15 . TRBJ2-7
CASSPGDSYQETQYF TGTGCCAGCAGCCCAGGGGACTCGTACCAAGAGACCCAGTACTTC TRBV4-2 . 15 . TRBJ2-5
CASRQTAGNYEQYF TGTGCCAGCAGACAAACGGCAGGAAACTACGAGCAGTACTTC TRBV6-5 . 14 . TRBJ2-7
CASSPSAGAPYNEQFF TGTGCCAGCTCACCATCTGCGGGAGCACCATACAATGAGCAGTTCTTC TRBV18 TRBD2 16 . TRBJ2-1
CASSHMDGTGLSDTQYF TGTGCCAGCAGCCATATGGACGGAACAGGCTTGTCAGATACGCAGTATTTT TRBV14 . 17 . TRBJ2-3
CASSQDIAGVSGANVLTF TGTGCCAGCAGCCAAGATATAGCGGGAGTATCTGGGGCCAACGTCCTGACTTTC TRBV4-2 TRBD2 18 . TRBJ2-6
CASSLAVLDTDTQYF TGTGCCAGCAGCTTAGCGGTCTTGGACACAGATACGCAGTATTTT TRBV11-3 . 15 . TRBJ2-3
CASSPTRGFDEQFF TGTGCCAGCTCACCAACGCGGGGGTTCGATGAGCAGTTCTTC TRBV18 TRBD2 14 . TRBJ2-1
CASSGPAETETQYF TGTGCCAGCAGCGGCCCGGCTGAGACGGAGACCCAGTACTTC TRBV5-6 . 14 . TRBJ2-5
CASSGVNQPQHF TGTGCCAGTAGTGGGGTCAATCAGCCCCAGCATTTT TRBV19 . 12 . TRBJ1-5
CAIGQGTGKNQPQHF TGTGCCATCGGCCAAGGGACAGGAAAAAATCAGCCCCAGCATTTT TRBV10-3 TRBD1 15 once TRBJ1-5
CASRRQVSNTEAFF TGTGCCAGCAGAAGACAGGTTTCGAACACTGAAGCTTTCTTT TRBV6-5 . 14 . TRBJ1-1
CASSLTGSGNTEAFF TGCGCCAGTAGCTTAACAGGCTCGGGGAACACTGAAGCTTTCTTT TRBV5-1 . 15 . TRBJ1-1
CASSRGTNEKLFF TGTGCCAGCAGCCGCGGGACGAATGAAAAACTGTTTTTT TRBV7-9 . 13 . TRBJ1-4
CASARASDSEQYF TGTGCTAGTGCCCGGGCATCGGACAGCGAGCAGTACTTC TRBV12-5 . 13 . TRBJ2-7
CASSPKGTGSGTEAFF TGTGCCAGCTCACCTAAAGGGACAGGCTCGGGCACTGAAGCTTTCTTT TRBV18 TRBD1 16 . TRBJ1-1
CASSLVGSTDTQYF TGCGCCAGCAGCTTGGTGGGGAGCACAGATACGCAGTATTTT TRBV5-1 . 14 . TRBJ2-3
CASSSAQGVDQPQHF TGTGCCAGCAGCTCCGCTCAGGGGGTCGATCAGCCCCAGCATTTT TRBV7-9 TRBD1 15 . TRBJ1-5
CASSGVRGRTEAFF TGTGCCAGCAGCGGGGTCAGGGGGCGTACTGAAGCTTTCTTT TRBV11-2 TRBD1 14 . TRBJ1-1
CASSLGLAGDNEQFF TGCGCCAGCAGCTTGGGGCTAGCGGGGGACAATGAGCAGTTCTTC TRBV5-1 TRBD2 15 . TRBJ2-1
CAWRTGGARTNEKLFF TGTGCCTGGAGGACAGGGGGCGCGAGAACTAATGAAAAACTGTTTTTT TRBV30 TRBD1 16 few TRBJ1-4
CAWSHATGGRGQPQHF TGTGCCTGGAGCCATGCGACAGGGGGAAGGGGGCAGCCCCAGCATTTT TRBV30 TRBD1 16 once TRBJ1-5
CASSPRQGKEFF TGTGCCAGCAGCCCCCGGCAGGGGAAGGAGTTCTTC TRBV7-2 . 12 . TRBJ2-1
CAWSVRMNTEAFF TGTGCCTGGAGTGTACGTATGAACACTGAAGCTTTCTTT TRBV30 . 13 . TRBJ1-1
CASSLAYWAGNTIYF TGTGCCAGCAGCTTGGCTTACTGGGCTGGAAACACCATATATTTT TRBV5-8 . 15 . TRBJ1-3
CASSSPGRNTGELFF TGTGCCAGCAGCTCTCCGGGACGGAACACCGGGGAGCTGTTTTTT TRBV5-6 . 15 . TRBJ2-2
CASSIPQRRVYEQYF TGTGCCAGCAGTATCCCTCAGCGGAGAGTCTACGAGCAGTACTTC TRBV28 . 15 . TRBJ2-7
CASSLRTSGGGETQYF TGTGCCAGCAGCTTAAGGACTAGCGGGGGGGGAGAGACCCAGTACTTC TRBV7-2 TRBD2 16 . TRBJ2-5
CASSYLEGSYEQYF TGTGCCAGCAGTTACCTGGAGGGCTCCTACGAGCAGTACTTC TRBV6-5 . 14 . TRBJ2-7
CASRWTGEGNTEAFF TGTGCCAGCAGGTGGACAGGGGAAGGAAACACTGAAGCTTTCTTT TRBV28 TRBD1 15 . TRBJ1-1